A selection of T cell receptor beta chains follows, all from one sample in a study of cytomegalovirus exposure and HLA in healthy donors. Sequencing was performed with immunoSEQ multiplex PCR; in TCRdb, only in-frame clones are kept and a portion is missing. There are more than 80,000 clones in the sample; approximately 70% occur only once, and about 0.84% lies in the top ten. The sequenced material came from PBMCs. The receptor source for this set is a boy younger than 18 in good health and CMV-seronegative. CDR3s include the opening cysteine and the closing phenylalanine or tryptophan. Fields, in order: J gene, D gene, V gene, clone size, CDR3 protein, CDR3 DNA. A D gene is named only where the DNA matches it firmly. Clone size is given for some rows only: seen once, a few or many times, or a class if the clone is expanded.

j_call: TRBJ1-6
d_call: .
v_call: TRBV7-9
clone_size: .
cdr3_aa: CASSDRGGTYSPLHF
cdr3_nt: TGTGCCAGCAGCGATCGGGGGGGGACCTATTCACCCCTCCACTTT

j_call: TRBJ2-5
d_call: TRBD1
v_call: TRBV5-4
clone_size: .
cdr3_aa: CASNDRAETQYF
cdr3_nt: TGTGCCAGCAACGACAGGGCAGAGACCCAGTACTTC

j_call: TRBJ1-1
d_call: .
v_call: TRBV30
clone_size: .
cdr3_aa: CAWSGVRVDTEAFF
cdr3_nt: TGTGCCTGGAGTGGGGTCAGGGTTGACACTGAAGCTTTCTTT

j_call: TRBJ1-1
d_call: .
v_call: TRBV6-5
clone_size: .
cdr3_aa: CASSRSHREAFF
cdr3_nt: TGTGCCAGCAGCCGGAGTCACCGTGAAGCTTTCTTT

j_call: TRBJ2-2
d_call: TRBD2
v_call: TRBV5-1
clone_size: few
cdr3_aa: CASSFGLAGGELFF
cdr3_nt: TGCGCCAGCAGCTTTGGTCTAGCGGGCGGGGAGCTGTTTTTT

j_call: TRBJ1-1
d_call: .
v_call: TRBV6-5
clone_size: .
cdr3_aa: CASSSRQANTEAFF
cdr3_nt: TGTGCCAGCAGTTCAAGGCAGGCCAACACTGAAGCTTTCTTT

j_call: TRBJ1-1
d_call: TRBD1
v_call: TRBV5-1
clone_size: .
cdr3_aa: CASSPVPGQMNTEAFF
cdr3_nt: TGCGCCAGCAGCCCCGTACCGGGACAGATGAACACTGAAGCTTTCTTT

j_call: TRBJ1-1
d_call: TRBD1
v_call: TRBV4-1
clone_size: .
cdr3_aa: CASSQFRGQYTEAFF
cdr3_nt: TGCGCCAGCAGCCAATTTAGGGGGCAGTACACTGAAGCTTTCTTT

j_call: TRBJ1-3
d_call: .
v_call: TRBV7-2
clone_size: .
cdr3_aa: CASSLVSVSGNTIYF
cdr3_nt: TGTGCCAGCAGCTTAGTGTCAGTCTCTGGAAACACCATATATTTT

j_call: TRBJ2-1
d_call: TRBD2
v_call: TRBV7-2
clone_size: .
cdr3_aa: CASSQQSGGAGNEQFF
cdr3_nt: TGTGCCAGCAGCCAACAAAGCGGGGGGGCCGGCAATGAGCAGTTCTTC

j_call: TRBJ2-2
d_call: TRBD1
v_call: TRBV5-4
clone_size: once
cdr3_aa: CASSTDRGKTGELFF
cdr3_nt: TGTGCCAGCAGCACAGACAGGGGGAAGACCGGGGAGCTGTTTTTT

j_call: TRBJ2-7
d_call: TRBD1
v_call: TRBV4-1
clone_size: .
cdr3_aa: CASSQVAGGLEQYF
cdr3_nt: TGCGCCAGCAGCCAAGTGGCAGGGGGCCTCGAGCAGTACTTC

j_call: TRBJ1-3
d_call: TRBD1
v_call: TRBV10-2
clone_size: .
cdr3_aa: CASSDLGRGVSGNTIYF
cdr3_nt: TGCGCCAGCAGTGATTTGGGCAGGGGGGTCTCTGGAAACACCATATATTTT

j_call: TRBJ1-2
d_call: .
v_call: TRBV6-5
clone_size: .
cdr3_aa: CASSYSIRGRYTF
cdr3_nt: TGTGCCAGCAGTTACTCGATCCGGGGTCGCTACACCTTC

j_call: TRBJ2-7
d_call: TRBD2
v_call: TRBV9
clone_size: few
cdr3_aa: CASNPSGDYEQYF
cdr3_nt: TGTGCCAGCAATCCTAGCGGAGACTACGAGCAGTACTTC

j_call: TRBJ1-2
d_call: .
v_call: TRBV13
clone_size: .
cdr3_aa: CASSPGVSVPYGYTF
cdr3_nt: TGTGCCAGCAGCCCCGGGGTCAGCGTGCCCTATGGCTACACCTTC

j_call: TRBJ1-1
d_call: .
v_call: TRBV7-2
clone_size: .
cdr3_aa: CASSLYGRVTEAFF
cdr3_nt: TGTGCCAGCAGCTTATACGGGCGGGTGACTGAAGCTTTCTTT

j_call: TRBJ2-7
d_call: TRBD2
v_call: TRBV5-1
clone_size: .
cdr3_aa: CASRIGLAETYEQYF
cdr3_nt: TGCGCCAGCAGGATCGGACTAGCGGAAACCTACGAGCAGTACTTC

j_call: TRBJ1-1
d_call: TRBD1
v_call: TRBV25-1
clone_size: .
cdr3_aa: CASSEYMSGGTEAFF
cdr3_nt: TGTGCCAGCAGTGAATATATGTCAGGGGGCACTGAAGCTTTCTTT

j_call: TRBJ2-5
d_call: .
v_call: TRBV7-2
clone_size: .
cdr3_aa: CASSLDGLGTQYF
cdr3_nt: TGTGCCAGCAGCTTGGACGGACTCGGGACCCAGTACTTC

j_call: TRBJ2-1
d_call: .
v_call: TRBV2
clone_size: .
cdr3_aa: CASHFRDNSYNEQFF
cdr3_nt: TGTGCCAGCCACTTCCGGGACAACTCCTACAATGAGCAGTTCTTC

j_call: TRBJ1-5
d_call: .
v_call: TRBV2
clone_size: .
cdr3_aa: CASSERQGNQPQHF
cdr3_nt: TGTGCCAGCAGTGAAAGGCAGGGCAATCAGCCCCAGCATTTT

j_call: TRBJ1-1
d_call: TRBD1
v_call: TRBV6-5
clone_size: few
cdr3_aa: CASSFTGDTEAFF
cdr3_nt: TGTGCCAGCAGTTTCACAGGGGACACTGAAGCTTTCTTT

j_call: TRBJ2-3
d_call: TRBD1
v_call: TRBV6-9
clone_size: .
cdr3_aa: CAIDRGMRADTQYF
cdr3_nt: TGTGCCATCGACAGGGGGATGAGGGCAGATACGCAGTATTTT

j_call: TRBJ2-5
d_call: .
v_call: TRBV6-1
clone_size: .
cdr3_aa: CASSQGLRETQYF
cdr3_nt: TGTGCCAGCAGCCAGGGACTTCGGGAGACCCAGTACTTC

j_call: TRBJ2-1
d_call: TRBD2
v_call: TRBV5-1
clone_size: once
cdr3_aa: CASSPSGRASYEQFF
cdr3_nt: TGCGCCAGCAGCCCGAGCGGGAGGGCCTCATATGAGCAGTTCTTC

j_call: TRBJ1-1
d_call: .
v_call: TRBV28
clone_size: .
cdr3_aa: CASTPWGQMNTEAFF
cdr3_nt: TGTGCCAGCACCCCCTGGGGGCAGATGAACACTGAAGCTTTCTTT

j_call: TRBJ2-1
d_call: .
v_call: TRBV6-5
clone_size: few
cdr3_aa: CASSYSGITPHEQFF
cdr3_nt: TGTGCCAGCAGTTACTCTGGCATCACGCCCCATGAGCAGTTCTTC

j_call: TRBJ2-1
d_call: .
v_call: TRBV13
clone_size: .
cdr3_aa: CASSSDFNEQFF
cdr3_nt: TGTGCCAGCAGCTCTGACTTCAATGAGCAGTTCTTC

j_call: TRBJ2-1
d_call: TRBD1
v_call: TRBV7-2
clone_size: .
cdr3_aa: CASSPDDRGGEQFF
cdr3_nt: TGTGCCAGCAGCCCAGACGACAGGGGCGGCGAGCAGTTCTTC

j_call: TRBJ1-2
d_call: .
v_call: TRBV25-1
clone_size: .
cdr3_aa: CASSGDGQIYGYTF
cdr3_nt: TGTGCCAGCAGTGGCGATGGACAGATCTATGGCTACACCTTC

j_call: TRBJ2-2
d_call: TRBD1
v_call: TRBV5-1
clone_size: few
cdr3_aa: CASSLAGQVLTGELFF
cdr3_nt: TGCGCCAGCAGCTTGGCCGGACAGGTGTTGACCGGGGAGCTGTTTTTT

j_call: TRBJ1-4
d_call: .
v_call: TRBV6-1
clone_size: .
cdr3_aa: CASSEGGAYEKLFF
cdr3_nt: TGTGCCAGCAGTGAAGGGGGCGCATATGAAAAACTGTTTTTT

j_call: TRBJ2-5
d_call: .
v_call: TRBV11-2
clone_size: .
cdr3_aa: CASSLDRLARQETQYF
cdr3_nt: TGTGCCAGCAGCTTAGATAGGCTAGCGAGACAAGAGACCCAGTACTTC

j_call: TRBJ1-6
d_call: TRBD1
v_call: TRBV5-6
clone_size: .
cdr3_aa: CASSPSPGQNSPLHF
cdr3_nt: TGTGCCAGCAGCCCTTCTCCGGGACAGAATTCACCCCTCCACTTT

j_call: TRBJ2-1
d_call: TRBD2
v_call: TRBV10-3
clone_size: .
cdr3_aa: CAISVPMTSGDKSSYNEQFF
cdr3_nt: TGTGCCATCAGTGTCCCCATGACTAGCGGGGATAAGAGCTCCTACAATGAGCAGTTCTTC

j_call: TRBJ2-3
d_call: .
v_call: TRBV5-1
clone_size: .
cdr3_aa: CASSFGGAEDTQYF
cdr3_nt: TGCGCCAGCAGCTTTGGGGGCGCGGAAGATACGCAGTATTTT

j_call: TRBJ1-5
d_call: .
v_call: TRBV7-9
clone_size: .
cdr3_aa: CASSLHISRGVNNQPQHF
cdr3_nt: TGTGCCAGCAGCTTACATATTTCCCGGGGAGTAAACAATCAGCCCCAGCATTTT

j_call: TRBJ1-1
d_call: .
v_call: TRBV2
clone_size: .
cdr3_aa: CASRAFMNTEAFF
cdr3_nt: TGTGCCAGCAGAGCTTTCATGAACACTGAAGCTTTCTTT

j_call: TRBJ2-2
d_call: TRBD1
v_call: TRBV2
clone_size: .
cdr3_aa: CASRGDSSTGELFF
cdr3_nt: TGTGCCAGCAGGGGGGACAGCTCCACCGGGGAGCTGTTTTTT

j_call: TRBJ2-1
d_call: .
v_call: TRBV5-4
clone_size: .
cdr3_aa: CASSWGLLEQFF
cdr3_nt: TGTGCCAGCAGCTGGGGACTCTTGGAGCAGTTCTTC

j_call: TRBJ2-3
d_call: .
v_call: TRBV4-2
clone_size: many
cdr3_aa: CASSQEYTDTQYF
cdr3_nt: TGTGCCAGCAGCCAAGAATACACAGATACGCAGTATTTT

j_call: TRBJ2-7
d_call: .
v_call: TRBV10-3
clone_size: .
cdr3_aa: CAISESPIMGQQYF
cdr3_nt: TGTGCCATCAGTGAATCCCCCATCATGGGCCAGCAGTACTTC